A single sample is the source of the 2 T cell receptor beta chains below, sequenced in a study of early T cells in non-severe SARS-CoV-2 infection. TCRdb re-called the 5' RACE reads with MiXCR, one entry per CDR3 protein. The sample yields roughly 25,000 distinct CDR3 sequences, about 4.5% seen once. The sequenced material came from whole blood. Receptor source: an adult who was a healthcare worker with PCR-confirmed SARS-CoV-2 infection or an uninfected control (not recorded which).

This clonotype came up a few times. The chain uses TRBV28 and TRBJ1-2; D might be TRBD1 (5 bases). The V gene's germline CDR1 is MDHEN and CDR2 SYDVKM. V shed 6 bases and J shed 2 bases, with 19 bases lying between them. The CDR3 extends over 16 amino acids. The CDR3 is CASSTRHQQENYGYTF. The CDR3 DNA follows: TGTGCCAGCAGCACGCGACACCAACAGGAAAACTATGGCTACACCTTC.

This clonotype was counted at least ten times. The chain is built from TRBV11-1 and TRBJ2-1; D might be TRBD1 (5 bases). Between the trimmed V and J ends, which lost 1 base and 13 bases, there was a span of 17 bases. The CDR3 sequence is 14 residues long. Germline loops: CDR1 SGHAT, CDR2 FQDESV (reference sequence). The CDR3 is CASSLGGTLYDQFF. The CDR3 nucleotides read TGTGCCAGCAGCTTAGGGGGCACCCTCTACGATCAGTTCTTC. Complete variable domain (other parts from reference TRBV11-1 and TRBJ2-1): EAEVAQSPRYKITEKSQAVAFWCDPISGHATLYWYRQILGQGPELLVQFQDESVVDDSQLPKDRFSAERLKGVDSTLKIQPAELGDSAMYLCASSLGGTLYDQFFGPGTRLTVL.